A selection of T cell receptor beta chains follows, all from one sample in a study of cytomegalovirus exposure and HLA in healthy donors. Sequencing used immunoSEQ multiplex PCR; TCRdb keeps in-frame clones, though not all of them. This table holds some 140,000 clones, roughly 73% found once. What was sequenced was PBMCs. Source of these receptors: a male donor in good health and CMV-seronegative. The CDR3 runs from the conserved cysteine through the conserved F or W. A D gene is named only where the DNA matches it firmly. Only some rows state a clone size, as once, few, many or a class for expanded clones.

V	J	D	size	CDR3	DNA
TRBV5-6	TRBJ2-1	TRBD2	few	CASSSPLLAGGLEQFF	TGTGCCAGCAGCTCACCTCTACTAGCGGGGGGGCTTGAGCAGTTCTTC
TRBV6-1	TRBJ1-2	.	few	CASSEAGGGYTF	TGTGCCAGCAGTGAAGCCGGAGGTGGCTACACCTTC
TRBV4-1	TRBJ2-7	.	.	CASSQVEDGTYEQYF	TGCGCCAGCAGCCAAGTAGAGGACGGGACCTACGAGCAGTACTTC
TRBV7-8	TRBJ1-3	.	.	CASSLYRSTGNTIYF	TGTGCCAGCAGCTTATACCGGTCAACTGGAAACACCATATATTTT
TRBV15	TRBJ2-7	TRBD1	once	CATNGQGLDEQYF	TGTGCCACCAACGGACAGGGCCTGGACGAGCAGTACTTC
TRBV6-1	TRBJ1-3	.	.	CASSEPGKINTIYF	TGTGCCAGCAGTGAGCCAGGGAAGATAAACACCATATATTTT
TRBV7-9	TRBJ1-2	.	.	CASSLDRSYGYTF	TGTGCCAGCAGCTTAGACAGGTCCTATGGCTACACCTTC
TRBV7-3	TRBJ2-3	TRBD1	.	CASSVTGGAPDTQYF	TGTGCCAGCAGCGTAACAGGGGGCGCCCCAGATACGCAGTATTTT
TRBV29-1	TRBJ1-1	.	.	CSVAPQGNTEAFF	TGCAGCGTTGCCCCCCAGGGGAACACTGAAGCTTTCTTT
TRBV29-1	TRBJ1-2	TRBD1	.	CSVSTGTGPYGYTF	TGCAGCGTCTCAACCGGGACAGGGCCCTATGGCTACACCTTC
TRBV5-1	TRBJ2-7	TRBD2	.	CASSSGLAGTYEQYF	TGCGCCAGCAGCTCCGGACTAGCGGGGACCTACGAGCAGTACTTC
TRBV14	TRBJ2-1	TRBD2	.	CASSQPASGGANEQFF	TGTGCCAGCAGCCAACCGGCTAGCGGGGGGGCAAATGAGCAGTTCTTC
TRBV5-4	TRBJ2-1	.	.	CASSYPGAYNEQFF	TGTGCCAGCAGCTACCCCGGGGCCTACAATGAGCAGTTCTTC
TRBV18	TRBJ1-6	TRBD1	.	CASGAGTGGDSPLHF	TGTGCCAGCGGAGCCGGGACAGGGGGCGATTCACCCCTCCACTTT
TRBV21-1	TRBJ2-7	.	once	CASSPLPQGGGGNTYEQYF	TGTGCCAGCAGCCCTCTTCCACAGGGTGGCGGGGGAAATACCTACGAGCAGTACTTC
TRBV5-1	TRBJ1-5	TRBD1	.	CASSFTGDGQPQHF	TGCGCCAGCAGCTTTACAGGGGATGGCCAGCCCCAGCATTTT
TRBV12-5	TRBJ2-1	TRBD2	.	CASGPRLAGANYNEQFF	TGTGCTAGTGGTCCAAGACTAGCGGGGGCGAACTACAATGAGCAGTTCTTC
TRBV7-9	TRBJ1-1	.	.	CSSNNAVTEAFF	TGTTCCAGCAACAATGCTGTCACTGAAGCTTTCTTT
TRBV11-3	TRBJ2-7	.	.	CASSLGYGERNEQYF	TGTGCCAGCAGCTTAGGCTACGGGGAGAGAAACGAGCAGTACTTC
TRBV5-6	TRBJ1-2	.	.	CASSLGRGGGYTF	TGTGCCAGCAGCTTGGGCCGGGGGGGAGGCTACACCTTC
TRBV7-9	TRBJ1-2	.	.	CSSSLSSDGYTF	TGTTCCAGCAGCTTATCCAGTGATGGCTACACCTTC
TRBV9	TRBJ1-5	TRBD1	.	CASSVSYRDSPQHF	TGTGCCAGCAGCGTATCATATCGGGACAGCCCCCAGCATTTT
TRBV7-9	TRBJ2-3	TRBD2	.	CASSPGGQPDTQYF	TGTGCCAGCAGCCCGGGGGGGCAGCCAGATACGCAGTATTTT
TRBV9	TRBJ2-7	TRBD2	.	CASSAGGVGPYSPYEQYF	TGTGCCAGCAGCGCCGGGGGGGTGGGACCCTACTCCCCCTACGAGCAGTACTTC
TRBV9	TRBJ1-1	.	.	CASSVVVTAEAFF	TGTGCCAGCAGCGTAGTGGTGACAGCCGAAGCTTTCTTT
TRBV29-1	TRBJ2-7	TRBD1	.	CSTLRGDRGREEQYF	TGCAGCACCTTAAGGGGGGACAGGGGGCGTGAGGAGCAGTACTTC
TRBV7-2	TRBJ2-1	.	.	CASSPARDNEQFF	TGTGCCAGCAGCCCAGCCCGGGACAATGAGCAGTTCTTC
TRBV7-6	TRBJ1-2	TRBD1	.	CASSLADRADYGYTF	TGTGCCAGCAGCTTAGCGGACAGGGCAGACTATGGCTACACCTTC
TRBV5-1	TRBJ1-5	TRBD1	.	CASSLAGTGGDQPQHF	TGCGCCAGCAGCTTGGCCGGAACAGGGGGCGACCAGCCCCAGCATTTT
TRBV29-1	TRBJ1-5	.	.	CSVAEGVGHQPQHF	TGCAGCGTTGCGGAGGGCGTAGGTCATCAGCCCCAGCATTTT
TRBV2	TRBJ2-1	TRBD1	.	CASSVQGSSYNEQFF	TGTGCCAGCAGTGTACAGGGGAGCTCCTACAATGAGCAGTTCTTC
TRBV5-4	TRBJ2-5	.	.	CASSSPGPYQETQYF	TGTGCCAGCAGCTCCCCGGGTCCGTACCAAGAGACCCAGTACTTC
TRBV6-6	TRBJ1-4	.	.	CASSHRGLNEKLFF	TGTGCCAGCAGTCATAGAGGGCTTAATGAAAAACTGTTTTTT
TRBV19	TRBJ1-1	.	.	CASRVAGVNTEAFF	TGTGCCAGTAGAGTGGCAGGGGTGAACACTGAAGCTTTCTTT
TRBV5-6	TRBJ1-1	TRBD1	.	CASSAQGGTEAFF	TGTGCCAGCAGCGCACAGGGGGGCACTGAAGCTTTCTTT
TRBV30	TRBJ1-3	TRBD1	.	CAWYRGAGNTIYF	TGTGCCTGGTACAGGGGAGCTGGAAACACCATATATTTT
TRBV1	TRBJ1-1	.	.	CTSSHPPQDRPGEAFF	TGCACCAGCAGCCACCCCCCCCAGGACAGGCCTGGTGAAGCTTTCTTT
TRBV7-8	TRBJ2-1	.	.	CASSLAQGSLATNEQFF	TGTGCCAGCAGCTTAGCGCAAGGTTCGCTAGCGACCAATGAGCAGTTCTTC
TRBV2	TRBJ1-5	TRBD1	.	CASRGTGGGQPQHF	TGTGCCAGCAGGGGGACAGGGGGCGGGCAGCCCCAGCATTTT
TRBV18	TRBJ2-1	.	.	CASSLSGAWNEQFF	TGTGCCAGCTCACTCTCAGGGGCGTGGAATGAGCAGTTCTTC
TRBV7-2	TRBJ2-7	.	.	CASSFWGNEQYF	TGTGCCAGCAGCTTTTGGGGCAACGAGCAGTACTTC
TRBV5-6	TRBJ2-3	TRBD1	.	CASSMDRGRDTQYF	TGTGCCAGCAGCATGGACAGGGGGCGAGATACGCAGTATTTT
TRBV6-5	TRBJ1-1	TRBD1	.	CASSYFVQGRGNEAFF	TGTGCCAGCAGTTACTTCGTACAGGGGAGAGGGAATGAAGCTTTCTTT
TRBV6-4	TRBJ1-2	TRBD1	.	CASSERQGYGYTF	TGTGCCAGCAGTGAGAGACAGGGCTATGGCTACACCTTC
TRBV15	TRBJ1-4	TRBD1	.	CATSRNRQGFDEKLFF	TGTGCCACCAGCAGAAACCGACAGGGGTTTGATGAAAAACTGTTTTTT
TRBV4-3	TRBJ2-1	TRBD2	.	CASSRLLAGGTNSYNEQFF	TGCGCCAGCAGCCGACTACTAGCGGGGGGAACTAACTCCTACAATGAGCAGTTCTTC
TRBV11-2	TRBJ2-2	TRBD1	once	CASRTGGLSTGELFF	TGTGCCAGCAGGACAGGGGGCCTTAGCACCGGGGAGCTGTTTTTT
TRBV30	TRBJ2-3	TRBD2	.	CAWSVRRGADTQYF	TGTGCCTGGAGTGTACGGCGGGGGGCCGATACGCAGTATTTT
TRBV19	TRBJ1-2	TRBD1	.	CASSLDRHYGYTF	TGTGCCAGTAGTTTGGACAGGCACTATGGCTACACCTTC
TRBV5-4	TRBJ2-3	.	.	CASTKLVSGFTDTQYF	TGTGCCAGCACAAAGCTCGTAAGCGGCTTCACAGATACGCAGTATTTT
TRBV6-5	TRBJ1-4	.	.	CASSFANEKLFF	TGTGCCAGCAGTTTCGCTAATGAAAAACTGTTTTTT
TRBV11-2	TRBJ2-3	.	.	CASSFRVVDTQYF	TGTGCCAGCAGCTTCCGGGTGGTAGATACGCAGTATTTT
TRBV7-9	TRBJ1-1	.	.	CASSPQPDSLNTEAFF	TGTGCCAGCAGCCCCCAGCCCGACAGTTTGAACACTGAAGCTTTCTTT
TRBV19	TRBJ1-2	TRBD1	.	CASSGQVLGYTF	TGTGCCAGTAGTGGACAGGTCCTGGGCTACACCTTC